Following are 14 T cell receptor beta chains from one sample sequenced in a study of blood T cell repertoires in COVID-19. Using immunoSEQ multiplex PCR, the repertoire was profiled, and TCRdb retains in-frame clones only, with some absent. The repertoire holds around 110,000 clones, 84% seen once, with around 4.2% in the top ten. Sequencing was carried out using PBMCs or T cells enriched from blood (not recorded which). Every receptor here comes from a woman in her twenties or thirties who had recovered from COVID-19.

This chain joins TRBV5-6 and TRBJ2-1; 11 positions agree with TRBD2. The CDR3 runs 16 residues. Germline V gene data show CDR1 as SGHDT and CDR2 as YYEEEE. Trimming cost V 3 bases and J 4 bases; bases outside gene matches: 6. The CDR3 region has the DNA TGTGCCAGCAGCTCGAGTAGCGGGAGGGCATACAATGAGCAGTTCTTC. It codes for CASSSSSGRAYNEQFF.

The chain has TRBV6-5 and TRBJ1-6; a weak D match, TRBD1 (6 bases). V was shortened by 5 bases and J by 10 bases, with 12 bases between the two germline ends. The CDR3 spans 13 residues. CDR1 is MNHEY, CDR2 SVGAGI, per germline. The chain's CDR3 is CASSQTGLSPLHF. The CDR3 nucleotides are TGTGCCAGCAGTCAAACAGGGTTGTCACCCCTCCACTTT.

CDR3 DNA: TGTGCCACCAGTGATTTTAGGGGTCCGGAGACCCAGTACTTC. As protein: CATSDFRGPETQYF. The chain joins TRBV24-1 to TRBJ2-5, with D maybe TRBD1 (5 bases). Germline values: CDR1 KGHDR, CDR2 SFDVKD. Trimming cost V 1 base and J 5 bases, with 10 bases left between them. This CDR3 has 14 residues.

V usage is TRBV4-2 and J usage is TRBJ2-7; 9 nucleotides line up with TRBD1. The CDR3 runs 13 residues. V trimming: 4 bases; J trimming: 7 bases; junction bases outside the gene matches: 5. Germline V gene data show CDR1 as LGHNA and CDR2 as YNFKEQ. CDR3 DNA sequence: TGTGCCAGCAGCCTACAGGGGGCGGGAGAGCAGTACTTC. This gives the protein CASSLQGAGEQYF.

The genes are TRBV3-1 (or the pseudogene TRBV3-2) and TRBJ2-1; D gene uncertain. The CDR3 totals 11 residues. V dropped 4 bases and J dropped 8 bases, with 6 bases sitting between them. Germline assignment: CDR1 LGHDT and CDR2 YNNKEL (reference sequence). The CDR3 nucleotides are TGTGCCAGCAGCCTCCGGGATGAGCAGTTCTTC. Amino acid sequence: CASSLRDEQFF.

This chain joins TRBV7-6 and TRBJ2-5; D is unresolved. V lost 5 bases, J lost 4 bases, and 17 bases lay in between. Germline V lookup: CDR1 SGHVS, CDR2 FNYEAQ. This CDR3 spans 15 amino acids. The CDR3 DNA reads as TGTGCCAGCAGCCCACAGAGTAGTACTCTAGAGACCCAGTACTTC. This gives the protein CASSPQSSTLETQYF. Full variable domain (missing parts from reference TRBV7-6 and TRBJ2-5): GAGVSQSPRYKVTKRGQDVALRCDPISGHVSLYWYRQALGQGPEFLTYFNYEAQQDKSGLPNDRFSAERPEGSISTLTIQRTEQRDSAMYRCASSPQSSTLETQYFGPGTRLLVL.

The chain joins TRBV27 to TRBJ1-5, with TRBD1 identical over 7 bases. This CDR3 comprises 14 residues. Trimming cost V 5 bases and J 3 bases; bases outside gene matches: 4. CDR1 is MNHEY and CDR2 is SMNVEV in the germline V gene (reference sequence). The CDR3 here is CASSIQGPNQPQHF. CDR3 bases: TGTGCCAGCAGTATACAGGGGCCCAATCAGCCCCAGCATTTT.

The V and J genes are TRBV7-9 and TRBJ1-2, with D unclear. The CDR3 runs to 12 residues. V was clipped by 1 base and J by 7 bases, with 7 bases between them. Germline CDR1 SEHNR, CDR2 FQNEAQ (reference sequence). Written as DNA, the CDR3 is TGTGCCAGCAGCTTAGAATCGCGTGGCTACACCTTC. This codes for CASSLESRGYTF. Together with reference TRBV7-9 and TRBJ1-2, the CDR3 gives the full variable domain: DTGVSQNPRHKITKRGQNVTFRCDPISEHNRLYWYRQTLGQGPEFLTYFQNEAQLEKSRLLSDRFSAERPKGSFSTLEIQRTEQGDSAMYLCASSLESRGYTFGSGTRLTVV.

V is TRBV28 and J is TRBJ1-4; TRBD1 aligns across 10 bases. V gave up 3 bases and J gave up 8 bases; unmatched junction bases: 6. The CDR3 has 15 amino acids. Germline CDR1 MDHEN, CDR2 SYDVKM. The CDR3 is CASSLPGTGVEKLFF. In nucleotides, the CDR3 is TGTGCCAGCAGTTTGCCCGGGACAGGGGTAGAAAAACTGTTTTTT.

This rearrangement joins TRBV6-5 to TRBJ2-7; 7 bases fit TRBD2. The CDR3 is made up of 16 amino acids. Germline trimming cut 4 bases from V and 4 bases from J; bases unmatched to any gene: 13. The germline V gene has CDR1 MNHEY and CDR2 SVGAGI. The CDR3 loop reads CASSFGVAGILYEQYF. CDR3 nucleotide sequence: TGTGCCAGCAGTTTCGGGGTAGCGGGCATATTATACGAGCAGTACTTC.

V and J are TRBV18 and TRBJ1-1; TRBD1 matches at 9 bases. The CDR3 loop spans 14 amino acids. V shed 5 bases, J shed 1 base, and the junction held 2 bases outside the gene matches. CDR1 is KGHSH, CDR2 LQKENI, per germline. The CDR3 protein is CASSADRGNTEAFF. In DNA, the CDR3 is TGTGCCAGCTCAGCGGACAGGGGGAACACTGAAGCTTTCTTT.

The V gene is TRBV5-1, the J gene TRBJ2-3; 7 nucleotides align to TRBD2. V lost 2 bases and J lost 11; bases outside the gene matches: 11. There are 14 residues in the CDR3. Germline V CDR1 and CDR2: SGHRS, YFSETQ. In DNA, the CDR3 is TGCGCCAGCAGCTTCGAAGCGGGAAGCAGAGGGCAGTATTTT. This gives the protein CASSFEAGSRGQYF. The variable domain in full, completed from reference TRBV5-1 and TRBJ2-3, reads KAGVTQTPRYLIKTRGQQVTLSCSPISGHRSVSWYQQTPGQGLQFLFEYFSETQRNKGNFPGRFSGRQFSNSRSEMNVSTLELGDSALYLCASSFEAGSRGQYFGPGTRLTVL.

This chain connects TRBV7-3 to TRBJ2-2; 9 nucleotides align to TRBD2. Unmatched junction bases numbered 8, after V lost 5 bases and J lost 7 bases. Germline loops: CDR1 SGHTA, CDR2 FQGTGA. This CDR3 is 15 amino acids long. This chain's CDR3 is CASSLMSGRSGELFF. CDR3 coding DNA: TGTGCCAGCAGCCTCATGAGCGGGAGGAGCGGGGAGCTGTTTTTT. Full variable domain (remainder filled in from reference TRBV7-3 and TRBJ2-2): GAGVSQTPSNKVTEKGKYVELRCDPISGHTALYWYRQSLGQGPEFLIYFQGTGAADDSGLPNDRFFAVRPEGSVSTLKIQRTERGDSAVYLCASSLMSGRSGELFFGEGSRLTVL.

The gene calls are TRBV9 and TRBJ2-3; D perhaps matches TRBD2 (5 bases). The V and J ends lost 2 bases and 0 bases respectively, with 10 bases between them. The CDR3 loop spans 15 amino acids. Germline V CDR1 and CDR2: SGDLS, YYNGEE. For the CDR3, the DNA is TGTGCCAGCAGCGTTAGACGGGGTAGCACAGATACGCAGTATTTT. Its protein product is CASSVRRGSTDTQYF.